These 20 T cell receptor beta chains share one sample of origin, sequenced in a study of blood T cell repertoires in COVID-19. The data were produced by immunoSEQ multiplex PCR, yet TCRdb's version contains in-frame clones alone and is incomplete. The repertoire has about 50,000 clones, less than 80% of them found once; the top ten carry under 30%. What was sequenced was peripheral blood. The receptor source for this set is a man in his 70s with acute or convalescent COVID-19.

The sample holds one count of this clone. The gene calls are TRBV6-5 and TRBJ2-1, with TRBD2 matching 8 bases. Germline trimming cut 5 bases from V and 2 bases from J; bases unmatched to any gene: 5. The V gene's germline CDR1 is MNHEY and CDR2 SVGAGI. The CDR3 length is 15 residues. The CDR3 DNA sequence: TGTGCCAGCAGTAGTCTAGCGGGCGCCTACAATGAGCAGTTCTTC. Translation: CASSSLAGAYNEQFF.

The J gene is TRBJ2-3, the V gene TRBV12-5; a possible D gene is TRBD2 (7 bases). Germline V gene sequence: CDR1 LGHNT, CDR2 FRNRAP. The length of the CDR3 is 17 residues. V lost 0 bases and J 0 bases, leaving 13 bases between the germline ends. Here the CDR3 DNA reads TGTGCTAGTGGTTTGGTACTGGGGGGGGCGAGCACAGATACGCAGTATTTT. This gives the protein CASGLVLGGASTDTQYF.

This chain joins TRBV27 and TRBJ1-4, with unresolved D. Germline CDR1 and CDR2: MNHEY and SMNVEV (reference sequence). CDR3 length: 15 amino acids. V lost 8 bases and J 8 bases, leaving 21 bases between the germline ends. The CDR3 region has the DNA TGTGCCAGCGCCCCGGGCGCGGGGAGAAGGGAAAAACTGTTTTTT. It specifies CASAPGAGRREKLFF.

The genes are TRBV7-9 and TRBJ2-1; 9 bases agree with TRBD1. The germline gives CDR1 SEHNR, CDR2 FQNEAQ (reference sequence). The CDR3 is 15 residues long. V lost 5 bases to trimming and J lost 8 bases; unmatched junction nucleotides: 10. The CDR3 loop is CASSPVPGQGYEQFF. The CDR3 DNA follows: TGTGCCAGCAGCCCCGTCCCGGGACAGGGTTATGAGCAGTTCTTC.

The rearrangement links TRBV30 to TRBJ1-6; unclear D gene. Germline-derived CDR1 and CDR2 are GTSNPN and SVGIG (reference sequence). The CDR3 is 10 amino acids. V was trimmed by 3 bases and J by 11 bases, leaving 5 bases between them. CDR3 loop: CAWRRPPLHF. CDR3 nucleotide sequence: TGTGCCTGGAGGAGGCCACCCCTCCACTTT.

This CDR3 reads CAWSQGRPSYEQYF. In DNA form, the CDR3 reads TGTGCCTGGAGTCAGGGCAGGCCCTCCTACGAGCAGTACTTC. The chain has TRBV30 and TRBJ2-7; D perhaps matches TRBD1 (5 bases). V lost 2 bases and J lost 0, with 11 bases in between. CDR3 length: 14 residues. Germline V gene sequence: CDR1 GTSNPN, CDR2 SVGIG (reference sequence).

This CDR3 reads CASSSQRGGGNEQFF. In DNA, the CDR3 is TGTGCCAGTAGTAGTCAGCGGGGGGGTGGCAATGAGCAGTTCTTC. The J gene is TRBJ2-1, the V gene TRBV19; 10 nucleotides agree with TRBD2. The CDR3 totals 15 residues. Germline CDR1 and CDR2: LNHDA and SQIVND (reference sequence). V lost 4 bases, J lost 6 bases, and 6 bases stayed unmatched.

The chain joins TRBV9 to TRBJ2-7, with D perhaps TRBD2 (6 bases). Per germline, CDR1 SGDLS and CDR2 YYNGEE. V was cut by 0 bases and J by 0 bases, with 16 bases left in between. This CDR3 has 17 amino acids. The CDR3 DNA sequence: TGTGCCAGCAGCGTAGTATCGAGGGAGGTAAGCTCCTACGAGCAGTACTTC. Its protein is CASSVVSREVSSYEQYF. Supplemented by reference TRBV9 and TRBJ2-7, the full variable domain reads DSGVTQTPKHLITATGQRVTLRCSPRSGDLSVYWYQQSLDQGLQFLIQYYNGEERAKGNILERFSAQQFPDLHSELNLSSLELGDSALYFCASSVVSREVSSYEQYFGPGTRLTVT.

The genes are TRBV28 and TRBJ1-4, with TRBD1 identical over 7 bases. V lost 4 bases, J lost 4 bases, and 3 bases stayed unmatched. CDR1 is MDHEN and CDR2 is SYDVKM in the germline V gene. The CDR3 totals 14 residues. The CDR3 DNA follows: TGTGCCAGCAGTTCGGGACAGCATAATGAAAAACTGTTTTTT. Its translation is CASSSGQHNEKLFF.

This chain uses TRBV11-3 with TRBJ2-5; 15 bases are shared with TRBD2. This CDR3 has 16 amino acids. Germline CDR1 reads SGHNT; CDR2 reads YENEEA. V lost 5 bases and J lost 5; bases outside the gene matches: 6. The CDR3 DNA is TGTGCCAGCAGCAGGACTAGCGGGAGGGCGGCGGAGACCCAGTACTTC. It yields the protein CASSRTSGRAAETQYF.

On this clone: Other DNA variants within this sample encode the same CDR3. This sequence joins TRBV7-3 and TRBJ1-3; D uncertain. The germline CDR1 and CDR2 sequences are SGHTA and FQGTGA. The CDR3 consists of 16 residues. V lost 3 bases to trimming and J lost 4 bases, with 16 bases between them. CDR3 sequence reads: CASSFWGVCTGNTIYF. The DNA of the CDR3 is TGTGCCAGCAGCTTTTGGGGAGTATGTACCGGAAACACCATATATTTT.

This clone was recorded once. The rearrangement links TRBV5-6 to TRBJ2-5; 9 positions match TRBD2. The CDR3 covers 14 residues. The V and J ends lost 3 bases and 5 bases, in that order; junction bases with no gene match: 5. Germline CDR1 reads SGHDT; CDR2 reads YYEEEE. CDR3: CASSSLAGVETQYF. Here the CDR3 DNA reads TGTGCCAGCAGCTCCTTAGCGGGGGTGGAGACCCAGTACTTC.

This clone was counted only a few times. The genes are TRBV20-1 and TRBJ2-2, with 8 bases fitting TRBD2. Germline lookup yields CDR1 DFQATT and CDR2 SNEGSKA (reference sequence). J gave up 4 bases and V 3 bases, and 16 bases lay outside the gene matches. The length of the CDR3 is 18 residues. The CDR3 DNA reads TGCAGTGCTAGTGGGCTAGCGGGCCGGACGTTTCCCACCGGGGAGCTGTTTTTT. This translates into CSASGLAGRTFPTGELFF.

V gene TRBV4-2 combines with J gene TRBJ2-3, with 10 bases fitting TRBD2. Germline V gene sequence: CDR1 LGHNA, CDR2 YNFKEQ. CDR3 size: 16 residues. V gave up 1 base and J gave up 4 bases; unmatched junction bases: 5. In DNA form, the CDR3 reads TGTGCCAGCAGCCAAGTCGCTAGCGGGAGTCCAGATACGCAGTATTTT. Translating it yields CASSQVASGSPDTQYF.

This clone was observed a few times. The chain is built from TRBV6-4 and TRBJ1-5; 7 positions agree with TRBD1. V dropped 3 bases and J dropped 11; count of bases not matched to a gene: 7. The CDR3 is 13 amino acids. Germline loops: CDR1 MRHNA, CDR2 SNTAGT. CDR3 DNA sequence: TGTGCCAGCAGTGAATCAACCGGGACAGCCCAGCATTTT. This sequence encodes CASSESTGTAQHF.

This clone showed up just once. The rearrangement links TRBV30 to TRBJ1-5; D is uncertain. This CDR3 is 15 amino acids long. V lost 7 bases and J 0 bases, leaving 16 bases between the germline ends. In germline, CDR1 is GTSNPN, CDR2 SVGIG (reference sequence). CDR3 loop: CAYDRGEGSNQPQHF. DNA of the CDR3: TGTGCCTACGATCGGGGAGAGGGTAGCAATCAGCCCCAGCATTTT.

The chain employs TRBV18 and TRBJ1-1, with 7 bases aligning to TRBD1. Germline loops: CDR1 KGHSH, CDR2 LQKENI. The trim removed 4 bases at V and 5 bases at J, leaving 4 bases unmatched. The CDR3 extends over 13 amino acids. Here the CDR3 reads CASSQGAQTEAFF. CDR3 sequence (DNA): TGTGCCAGCTCACAGGGGGCCCAGACTGAAGCTTTCTTT.

This clone was observed a few times. The V call is TRBV5-4, the J call TRBJ2-7; TRBD1 aligns across 9 bases. Trimming at V came to 4 bases and at J to 2 bases, leaving 10 bases not matched to a gene. The CDR3 sequence is 16 residues long. In germline, CDR1 is SGHNT, CDR2 YYREEE (reference sequence). DNA for the CDR3: TGTGCCAGCAGCCCGGGGGGACAGGGAGTACCCTACGAGCAGTACTTC. Amino acids: CASSPGGQGVPYEQYF.

This clone was picked up many times. The chain uses TRBV4-3 and TRBJ2-5, with D perhaps TRBD1 (5 bases). The V and J ends lost 0 bases and 1 base respectively, with 12 bases between them. The CDR3 length is 16 residues. In germline, CDR1 is LGHNA, CDR2 YSLEER. The CDR3 spells CASSQEWGSTQETQYF. CDR3 nucleotide sequence: TGCGCCAGCAGCCAAGAGTGGGGCAGTACCCAAGAGACCCAGTACTTC.

This rearrangement joins TRBV9 to TRBJ2-1, with TRBD2 matching over 8 bases. V trimming: 2 bases; J trimming: 0 bases; junction bases outside the gene matches: 10. This CDR3 comprises 18 residues. Per the germline V gene, CDR1 is SGDLS and CDR2 is YYNGEE. CDR3 region: CASSVGGTGTSSYNEQFF. In DNA, the CDR3 is TGTGCCAGCAGCGTGGGGGGTACCGGGACTAGCTCCTACAATGAGCAGTTCTTC. Based on the CDR3 plus reference TRBV9 and TRBJ2-1, the full variable domain is DSGVTQTPKHLITATGQRVTLRCSPRSGDLSVYWYQQSLDQGLQFLIQYYNGEERAKGNILERFSAQQFPDLHSELNLSSLELGDSALYFCASSVGGTGTSSYNEQFFGPGTRLTVL.